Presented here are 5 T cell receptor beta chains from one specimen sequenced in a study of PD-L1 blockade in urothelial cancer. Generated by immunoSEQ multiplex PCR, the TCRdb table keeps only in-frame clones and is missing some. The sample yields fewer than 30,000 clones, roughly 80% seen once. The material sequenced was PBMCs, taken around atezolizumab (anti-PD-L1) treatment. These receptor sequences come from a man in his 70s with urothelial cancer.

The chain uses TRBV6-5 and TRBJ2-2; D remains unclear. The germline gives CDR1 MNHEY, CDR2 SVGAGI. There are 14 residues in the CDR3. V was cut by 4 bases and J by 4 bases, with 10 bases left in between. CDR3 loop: CASSSVPGTGELFF. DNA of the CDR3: TGTGCCAGCAGTTCCGTACCGGGCACCGGGGAGCTGTTTTTT.

For the CDR3, the DNA is TGTGCCAGCAGGAGGCCCGGCGCGGGAGGGCCTGGAGAGACCCAGTACTTC. It encodes CASRRPGAGGPGETQYF. The genes are TRBV11-2 and TRBJ2-5; 9 bases are a match to TRBD2. Trimming at V came to 6 bases and at J to 4 bases, leaving 15 bases not matched to a gene. The CDR3 covers 17 residues. Germline CDR1 SGHAT, CDR2 FQNNGV. Full variable domain (outside the CDR3, taken from reference TRBV11-2 and TRBJ2-5): EAGVAQSPRYKIIEKRQSVAFWCNPISGHATLYWYQQILGQGPKLLIQFQNNGVVDDSQLPKDRFSAERLKGVDSTLKIQPAKLEDSAVYLCASRRPGAGGPGETQYFGPGTRLLVL.

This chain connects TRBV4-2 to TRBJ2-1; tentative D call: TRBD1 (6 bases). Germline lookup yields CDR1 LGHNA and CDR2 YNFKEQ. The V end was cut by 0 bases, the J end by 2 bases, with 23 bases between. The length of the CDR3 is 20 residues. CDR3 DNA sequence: TGTGCCAGCAGCCAAGATTGGGGATGGGGGCAACGGGGAGCCTACAATGAGCAGTTCTTC. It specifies CASSQDWGWGQRGAYNEQFF.

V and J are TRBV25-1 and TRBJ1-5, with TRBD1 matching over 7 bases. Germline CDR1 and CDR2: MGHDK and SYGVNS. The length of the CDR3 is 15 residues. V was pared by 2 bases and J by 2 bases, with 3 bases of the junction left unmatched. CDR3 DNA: TGTGCCAGCAGTGAAGACAGGGTCGGCAATCAGCCCCAGCATTTT. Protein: CASSEDRVGNQPQHF. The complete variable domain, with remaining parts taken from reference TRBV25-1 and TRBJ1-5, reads EADIYQTPRYLVIGTGKKITLECSQTMGHDKMYWYQQDPGMELHLIHYSYGVNSTEKGDLSSESTVSRIRTEHFPLTLESARPSHTSQYLCASSEDRVGNQPQHFGDGTRLSIL.

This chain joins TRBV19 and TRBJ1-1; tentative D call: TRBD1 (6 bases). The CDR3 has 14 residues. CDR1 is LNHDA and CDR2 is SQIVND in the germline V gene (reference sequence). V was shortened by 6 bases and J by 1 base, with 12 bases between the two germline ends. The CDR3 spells CASSPDRQNTEAFF. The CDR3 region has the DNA TGTGCCAGTAGCCCGGACAGACAGAACACTGAAGCTTTCTTT.